This TCR beta chain was found in a study of T cell changes during pregnancy in multiple sclerosis. TCRdb's copy holds only in-frame clones and misses some; the assay was immunoSEQ multiplex PCR. This sample has just under 65,000 clones; approximately 96% occur once, and the top ten carry 2% to 2.5%. Trimming pared 4 bases from V and 3 bases from J, leaving 17 bases between. CDR1 and CDR2 (germline): SGHRS, YFSETQ. This CDR3 comprises 17 residues. This sequence originates from a female donor with multiple sclerosis, enrolled in a pregnancy study. The sequences come from CD8+ T cells from peripheral blood mononuclear cells, collected after pregnancy. The chain links TRBV5-1 to TRBJ2-6, with D unresolved. CDR3 loop: CASSLDPWPLGANVLTF. The CDR3 DNA sequence: TGCGCCAGCAGCCTGGACCCCTGGCCCCTTGGGGCCAACGTCCTGACTTTC.